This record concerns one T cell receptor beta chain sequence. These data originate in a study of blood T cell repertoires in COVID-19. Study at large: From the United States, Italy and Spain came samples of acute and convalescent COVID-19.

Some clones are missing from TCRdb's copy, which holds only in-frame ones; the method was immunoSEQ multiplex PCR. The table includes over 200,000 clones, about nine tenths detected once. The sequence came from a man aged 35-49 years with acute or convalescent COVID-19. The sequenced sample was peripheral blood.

The CDR3 region is CASSIVWGLAGVNEQFF. CDR3 sequence (DNA): TGTGCCAGTAGTATAGTATGGGGACTAGCGGGGGTGAATGAGCAGTTCTTC. V is TRBV19 and J is TRBJ2-1; 14 bases agree with TRBD2. The trim removed 1 base at V and 7 bases at J, leaving 6 bases unmatched. CDR1 and CDR2 from the germline V gene are LNHDA and SQIVND (reference sequence). The CDR3 spans 17 residues.